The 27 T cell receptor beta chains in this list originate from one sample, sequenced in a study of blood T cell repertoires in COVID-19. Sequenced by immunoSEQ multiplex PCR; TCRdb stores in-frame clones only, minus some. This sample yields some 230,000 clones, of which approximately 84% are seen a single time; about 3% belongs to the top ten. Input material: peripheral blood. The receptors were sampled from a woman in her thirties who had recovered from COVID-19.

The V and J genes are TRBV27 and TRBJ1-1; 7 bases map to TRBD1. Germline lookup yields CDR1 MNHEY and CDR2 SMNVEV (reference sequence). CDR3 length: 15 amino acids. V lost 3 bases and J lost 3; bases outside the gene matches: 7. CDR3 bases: TGTGCCAGCAGTTTTTCTAATACAGGGGACACTGAAGCTTTCTTT. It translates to CASSFSNTGDTEAFF.

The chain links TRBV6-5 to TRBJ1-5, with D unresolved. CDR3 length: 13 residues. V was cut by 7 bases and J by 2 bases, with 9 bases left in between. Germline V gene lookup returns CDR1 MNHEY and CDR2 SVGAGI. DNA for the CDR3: TGTGCCAGCATCGACTCGGGCAATCAGCCCCAGCATTTT. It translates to CASIDSGNQPQHF.

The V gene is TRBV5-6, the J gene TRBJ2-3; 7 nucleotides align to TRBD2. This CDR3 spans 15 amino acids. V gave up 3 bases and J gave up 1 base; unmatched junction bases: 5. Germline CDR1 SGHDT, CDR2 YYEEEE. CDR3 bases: TGTGCCAGCAGCTACCCTAGCGGTGGCACAGATACGCAGTATTTT. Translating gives CASSYPSGGTDTQYF.

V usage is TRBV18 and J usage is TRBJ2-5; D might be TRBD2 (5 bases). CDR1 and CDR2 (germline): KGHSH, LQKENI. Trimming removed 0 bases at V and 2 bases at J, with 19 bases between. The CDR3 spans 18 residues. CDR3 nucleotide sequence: TGTGCCAGCTCACCACCGAATCCGAGGACTCATATTCAAGAGACCCAGTACTTC. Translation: CASSPPNPRTHIQETQYF.

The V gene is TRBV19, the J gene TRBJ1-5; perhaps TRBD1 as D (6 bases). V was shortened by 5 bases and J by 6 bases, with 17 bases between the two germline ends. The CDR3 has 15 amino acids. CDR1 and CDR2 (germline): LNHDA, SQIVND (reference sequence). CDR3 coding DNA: TGTGCCAGTAGTTACAGGGTAATGCTGGGTCAGCCCCAGCATTTT. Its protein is CASSYRVMLGQPQHF.

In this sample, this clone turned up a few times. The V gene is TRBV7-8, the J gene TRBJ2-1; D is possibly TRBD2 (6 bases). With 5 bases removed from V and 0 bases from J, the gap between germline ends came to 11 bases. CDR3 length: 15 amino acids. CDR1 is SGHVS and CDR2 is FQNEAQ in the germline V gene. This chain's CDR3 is CASSRDSLSYNEQFF. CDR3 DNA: TGTGCCAGCAGCCGGGACTCTCTCTCCTACAATGAGCAGTTCTTC.

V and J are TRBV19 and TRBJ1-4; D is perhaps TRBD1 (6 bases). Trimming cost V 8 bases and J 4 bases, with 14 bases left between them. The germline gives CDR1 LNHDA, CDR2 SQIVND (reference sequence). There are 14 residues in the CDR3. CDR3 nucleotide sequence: TGTGCCAGTTTAGAAGGGACAAATAATGAAAAACTGTTTTTT. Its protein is CASLEGTNNEKLFF. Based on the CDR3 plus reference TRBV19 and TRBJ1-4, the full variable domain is DGGITQSPKYLFRKEGQNVTLSCEQNLNHDAMYWYRQDPGQGLRLIYYSQIVNDFQKGDIAEGYSVSREKKESFPLTVTSAQKNPTAFYLCASLEGTNNEKLFFGSGTQLSVL.

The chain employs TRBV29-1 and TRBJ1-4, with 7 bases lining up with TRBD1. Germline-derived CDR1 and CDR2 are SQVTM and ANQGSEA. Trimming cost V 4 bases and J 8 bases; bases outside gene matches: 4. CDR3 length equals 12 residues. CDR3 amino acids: CSVGTGEEKLFF. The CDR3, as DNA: TGCAGCGTTGGAACAGGGGAGGAAAAACTGTTTTTT.

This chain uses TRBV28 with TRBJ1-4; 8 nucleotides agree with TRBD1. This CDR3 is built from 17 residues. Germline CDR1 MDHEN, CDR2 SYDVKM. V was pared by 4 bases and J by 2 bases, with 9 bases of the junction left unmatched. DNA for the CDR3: TGTGCCAGCAGTTCCGGGACAGGAAAATCCACTAATGAAAAACTGTTTTTT. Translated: CASSSGTGKSTNEKLFF.

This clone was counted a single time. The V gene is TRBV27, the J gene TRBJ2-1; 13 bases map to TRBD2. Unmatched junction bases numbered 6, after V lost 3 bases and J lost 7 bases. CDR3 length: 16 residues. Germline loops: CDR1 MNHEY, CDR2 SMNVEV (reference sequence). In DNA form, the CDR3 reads TGTGCCAGCAGTTTCTGGACTAGCGGGAGTACGAATGAGCAGTTCTTC. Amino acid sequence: CASSFWTSGSTNEQFF.

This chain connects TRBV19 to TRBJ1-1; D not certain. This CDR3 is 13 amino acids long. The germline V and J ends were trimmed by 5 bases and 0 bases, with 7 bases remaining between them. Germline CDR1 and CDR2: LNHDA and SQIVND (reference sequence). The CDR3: CASSVTMNTEAFF. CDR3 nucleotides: TGTGCCAGTAGTGTAACTATGAACACTGAAGCTTTCTTT.

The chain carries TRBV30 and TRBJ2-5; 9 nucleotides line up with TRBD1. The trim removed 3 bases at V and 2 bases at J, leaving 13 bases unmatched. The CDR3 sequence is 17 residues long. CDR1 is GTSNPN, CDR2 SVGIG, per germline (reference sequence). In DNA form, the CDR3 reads TGTGCCTGGAGGAGAGGGGGAGGACAGGGGTGGCAAGAGACCCAGTACTTC. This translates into CAWRRGGGQGWQETQYF.

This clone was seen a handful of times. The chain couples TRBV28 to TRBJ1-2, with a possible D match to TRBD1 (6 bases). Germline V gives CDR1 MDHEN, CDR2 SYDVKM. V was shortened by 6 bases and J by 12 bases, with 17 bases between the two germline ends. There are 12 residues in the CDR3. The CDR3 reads CASRGTNLGNTF. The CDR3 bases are TGTGCCAGCAGGGGGACAAACCTAGGGAACACCTTC.

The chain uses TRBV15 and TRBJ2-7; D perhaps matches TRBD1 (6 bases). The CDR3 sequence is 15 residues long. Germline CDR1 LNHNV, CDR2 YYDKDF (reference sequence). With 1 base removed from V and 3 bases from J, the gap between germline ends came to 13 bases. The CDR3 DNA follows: TGTGCCACCAGCAGAGGGGGGACAACGGACTACGAGCAGTACTTC. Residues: CATSRGGTTDYEQYF.

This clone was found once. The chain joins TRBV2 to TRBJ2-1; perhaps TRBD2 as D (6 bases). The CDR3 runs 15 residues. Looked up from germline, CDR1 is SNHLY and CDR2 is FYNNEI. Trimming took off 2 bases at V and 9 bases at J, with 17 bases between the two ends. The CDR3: CASSESPGTAGEQFF. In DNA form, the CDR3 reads TGTGCCAGCAGTGAATCACCCGGGACTGCGGGTGAGCAGTTCTTC.

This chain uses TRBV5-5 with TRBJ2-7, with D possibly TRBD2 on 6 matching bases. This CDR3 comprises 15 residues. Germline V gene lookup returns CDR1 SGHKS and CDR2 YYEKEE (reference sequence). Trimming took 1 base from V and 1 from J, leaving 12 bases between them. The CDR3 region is CASSLRRDPSYEQYF. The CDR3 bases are TGTGCCAGCAGCTTGCGGCGGGACCCTTCCTACGAGCAGTACTTC.

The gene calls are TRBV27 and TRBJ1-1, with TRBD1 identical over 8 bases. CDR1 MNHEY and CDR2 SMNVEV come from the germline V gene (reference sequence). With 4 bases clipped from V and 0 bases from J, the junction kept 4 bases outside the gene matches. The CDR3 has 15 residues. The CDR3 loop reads CASSSAGGLNTEAFF. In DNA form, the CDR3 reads TGTGCCAGCAGTTCGGCAGGGGGCCTGAACACTGAAGCTTTCTTT.

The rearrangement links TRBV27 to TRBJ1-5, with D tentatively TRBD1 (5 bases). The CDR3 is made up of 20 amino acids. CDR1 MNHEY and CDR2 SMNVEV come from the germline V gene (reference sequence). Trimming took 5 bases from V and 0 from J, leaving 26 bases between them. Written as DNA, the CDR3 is TGTGCCAGCAGTGAAAGCAGGGTCCTCCACGCGGAGCATAGCAATCAGCCCCAGCATTTT. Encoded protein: CASSESRVLHAEHSNQPQHF.

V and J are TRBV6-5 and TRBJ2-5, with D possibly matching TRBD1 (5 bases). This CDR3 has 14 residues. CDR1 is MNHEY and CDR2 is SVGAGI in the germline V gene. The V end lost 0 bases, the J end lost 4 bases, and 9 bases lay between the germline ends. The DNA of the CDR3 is TGTGCCAGCAGTTACTCCGCAGGGCGAGAGACCCAGTACTTC. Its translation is CASSYSAGRETQYF.

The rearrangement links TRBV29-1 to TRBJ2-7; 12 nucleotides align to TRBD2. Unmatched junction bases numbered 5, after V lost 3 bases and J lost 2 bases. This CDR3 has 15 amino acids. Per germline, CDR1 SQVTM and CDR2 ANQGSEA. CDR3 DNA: TGCAGCGTTGAGACTAGCGGGAGTCATCCCTACGAGCAGTACTTC. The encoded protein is CSVETSGSHPYEQYF.

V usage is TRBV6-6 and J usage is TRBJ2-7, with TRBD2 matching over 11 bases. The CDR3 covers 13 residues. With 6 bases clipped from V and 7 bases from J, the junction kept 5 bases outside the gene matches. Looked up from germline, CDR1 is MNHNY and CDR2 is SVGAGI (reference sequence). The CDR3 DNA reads TGTGCCAGCAGCCTTGGGACTAGCGGAGAGCAGTACTTC. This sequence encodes CASSLGTSGEQYF.

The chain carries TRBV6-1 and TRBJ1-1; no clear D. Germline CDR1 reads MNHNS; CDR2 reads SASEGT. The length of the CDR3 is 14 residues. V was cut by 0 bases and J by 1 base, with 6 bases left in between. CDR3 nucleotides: TGTGCCAGCAGTGAAGCGTACGGGAACACTGAAGCTTTCTTT. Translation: CASSEAYGNTEAFF.

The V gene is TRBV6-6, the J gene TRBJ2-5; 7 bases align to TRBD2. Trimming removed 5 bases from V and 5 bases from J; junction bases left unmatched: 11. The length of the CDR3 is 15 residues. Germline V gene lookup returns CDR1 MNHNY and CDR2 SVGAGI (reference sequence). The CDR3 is CASSIIGGRSETQYF. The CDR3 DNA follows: TGTGCCAGCAGTATCATCGGCGGGAGATCGGAGACCCAGTACTTC.

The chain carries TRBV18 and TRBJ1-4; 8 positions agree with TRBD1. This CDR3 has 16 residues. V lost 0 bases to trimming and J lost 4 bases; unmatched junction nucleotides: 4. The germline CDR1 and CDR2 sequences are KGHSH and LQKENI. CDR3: CASSPPTGARNEKLFF. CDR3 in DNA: TGTGCCAGCTCACCACCGACAGGGGCCCGTAATGAAAAACTGTTTTTT.

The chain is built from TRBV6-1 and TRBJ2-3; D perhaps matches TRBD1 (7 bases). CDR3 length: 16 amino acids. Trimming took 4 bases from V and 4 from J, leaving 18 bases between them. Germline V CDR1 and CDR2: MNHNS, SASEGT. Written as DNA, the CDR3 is TGTGCCAGCAGTGGGCGGGGCAGGGGGGTAGCAGATACGCAGTATTTT. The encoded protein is CASSGRGRGVADTQYF.

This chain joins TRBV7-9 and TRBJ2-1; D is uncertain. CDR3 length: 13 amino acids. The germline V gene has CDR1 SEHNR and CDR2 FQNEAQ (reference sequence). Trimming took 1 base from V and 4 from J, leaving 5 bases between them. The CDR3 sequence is CASSLVQYNEQFF. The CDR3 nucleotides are TGTGCCAGCAGCTTAGTACAGTACAATGAGCAGTTCTTC.

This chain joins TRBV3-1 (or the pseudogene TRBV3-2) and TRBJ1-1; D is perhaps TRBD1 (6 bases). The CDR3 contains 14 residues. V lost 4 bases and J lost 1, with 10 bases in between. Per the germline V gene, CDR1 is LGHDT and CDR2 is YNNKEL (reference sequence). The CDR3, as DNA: TGTGCCAGCAGCCCTACAGGGACGAACACTGAAGCTTTCTTT. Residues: CASSPTGTNTEAFF.